This is a list of T cell receptor beta chains from one sample in a study of blood T cell repertoires in COVID-19. Assay: immunoSEQ multiplex PCR; the TCRdb copy retains only in-frame clones and omits some. The sample has over 200,000 clones; 84% are singletons. The specimen was PBMCs or T cells enriched from blood (not recorded which). The source is a man aged 55 to 70 who had recovered from COVID-19. The CDR3 runs from the conserved cysteine through the conserved F or W. A D gene is named only where the DNA matches it firmly. Size is stated for part of the rows, as once, few or many counts, or as a class when the clone is expanded.

d_call: TRBD1; clone_size: -; j_call: TRBJ1-5; v_call: TRBV6-5; cdr3_aa: CATYDQGDRNQPQHF; cdr3_nt: TGTGCCACCTATGACCAGGGGGATCGCAATCAGCCCCAGCATTTT
d_call: -; clone_size: -; j_call: TRBJ2-7; v_call: TRBV15; cdr3_aa: CATSRDLSVYEQYF; cdr3_nt: TGTGCCACCAGCAGAGATTTATCAGTCTACGAGCAGTACTTC
d_call: -; clone_size: -; j_call: TRBJ2-7; v_call: TRBV6-5; cdr3_aa: CASSPDRYEQYF; cdr3_nt: TGTGCCAGCAGCCCCGACAGGTACGAGCAGTACTTC
d_call: TRBD2; clone_size: -; j_call: TRBJ2-6; v_call: TRBV2; cdr3_aa: CASRGGGGGANVLTF; cdr3_nt: TGTGCCAGCCGGGGGGGCGGAGGGGGGGCCAACGTCCTGACTTTC
d_call: TRBD1; clone_size: -; j_call: TRBJ2-1; v_call: TRBV11-3; cdr3_aa: CASSGRTGADEQFF; cdr3_nt: TGTGCCAGCAGCGGACGGACAGGGGCGGATGAGCAGTTCTTC
d_call: -; clone_size: -; j_call: TRBJ1-1; v_call: TRBV11-3; cdr3_aa: CASSINTGMGDTEAFF; cdr3_nt: TGTGCCAGCAGCATCAACACAGGGATGGGCGACACTGAAGCTTTCTTT
d_call: TRBD1; clone_size: -; j_call: TRBJ1-5; v_call: TRBV5-6; cdr3_aa: CASSLAGTGVSNQPQHF; cdr3_nt: TGTGCCAGCAGCTTGGCCGGGACAGGGGTAAGCAATCAGCCCCAGCATTTT
d_call: -; clone_size: once; j_call: TRBJ1-6; v_call: TRBV6-5; cdr3_aa: CASRDSNSPLHF; cdr3_nt: TGTGCCAGCAGGGACAGCAATTCACCCCTCCACTTT
d_call: -; clone_size: -; j_call: TRBJ2-1; v_call: TRBV20-1; cdr3_aa: CSASPLPGQRYRGEQFF; cdr3_nt: TGCAGTGCTAGTCCCCTCCCTGGACAGAGATATAGAGGAGAGCAGTTCTTC
d_call: -; clone_size: -; j_call: TRBJ1-2; v_call: TRBV21-1; cdr3_aa: CASSKQLYGYTF; cdr3_nt: TGTGCCAGCAGCAAACAGTTGTATGGCTACACCTTC
d_call: -; clone_size: -; j_call: TRBJ1-2; v_call: TRBV27; cdr3_aa: CASSYLTGGGYTF; cdr3_nt: TGTGCCAGCAGTTACCTGACAGGAGGTGGCTACACCTTC
d_call: TRBD1; clone_size: -; j_call: TRBJ1-5; v_call: TRBV7-8; cdr3_aa: CASSPGQGRNQPQHF; cdr3_nt: TGTGCCAGCAGCCCAGGACAGGGCCGCAATCAGCCCCAGCATTTT
d_call: -; clone_size: -; j_call: TRBJ1-6; v_call: TRBV11-1; cdr3_aa: CASSSGDPMRVLHF; cdr3_nt: TGTGCCAGCAGCTCGGGGGACCCTATGAGGGTCCTCCACTTT
d_call: TRBD1; clone_size: -; j_call: TRBJ1-5; v_call: TRBV6-5; cdr3_aa: CASRATGGHQPQHF; cdr3_nt: TGTGCCAGCAGGGCGACAGGGGGTCATCAGCCCCAGCATTTT
d_call: -; clone_size: -; j_call: TRBJ2-2; v_call: TRBV24-1; cdr3_aa: CATSEETGNTGELFF; cdr3_nt: TGTGCCACCAGTGAAGAAACAGGGAACACCGGGGAGCTGTTTTTT
d_call: TRBD1; clone_size: few; j_call: TRBJ1-5; v_call: TRBV19; cdr3_aa: CASSYRGHFDQPQHF; cdr3_nt: TGTGCCAGTAGTTACAGGGGACACTTCGATCAGCCCCAGCATTTT